The T cell receptor (beta chain) described here comes from a study of T cell responses to AZD1222 COVID-19 vaccine. The CDR3 is made up of 12 amino acids. The germline V gene encodes CDR1 LGHDT and CDR2 YNNKEL (reference sequence). V dropped 0 bases and J dropped 10 bases, with 9 bases sitting between them. Pooled in the analysis were second doses at about 4 or about 12 weeks. Produced via immunoSEQ multiplex PCR; TCRdb's table is partial and in-frame only. The sample gives around 120,000 clones, 85% to 95% of which show up once; approximately 5.1% is in the top ten. This sample comprised peripheral blood, obtained 28 days after the second AZD1222 dose. The rearrangement joins TRBV3-1 (or the pseudogene TRBV3-2) to TRBJ1-2; D not resolved. The sequence derives from an adult who received the AZD1222 COVID-19 vaccine. The CDR3 DNA reads as TGTGCCAGCAGCCAAGAGCAGATACACTACACCTTC. Encoded protein: CASSQEQIHYTF.